The text below deals with one TCR beta chain. Its antigen remains unidentified. These data come from a study of molecular identifiers for immune sequencing clone quantification. Study-wide results and limits: Highly expanded clones may be undercounted when identical TCR molecules share barcodes.

Trimming took off 0 bases at V and 3 bases at J, with 9 bases between the two ends. CDR1 is DFQATT, CDR2 SNEGSKA, per germline (reference sequence). This CDR3 comprises 14 residues. TCRdb reanalysed the PCR reads using MiXCR and keeps one entry per CDR3 protein. The repertoire includes just under 650,000 distinct CDR3 sequences, 15% to 20% of them detected once, and under 0.95% sits in the top ten. The receptor comes from a human donor in good health. Some libraries in this study had Jurkat cell RNA spiked in. The chain joins TRBV20-1 to TRBJ2-1; unclear D gene. The sample taken for sequencing was naive CD8+ T cells from blood, with Jurkat cell RNA spiked in. Subset indicated: FACS-sorted CD8+CD4-CCR7+CD45RA+ naive T cells. CDR3: CSARDLVDYNEQFF. DNA of the CDR3: TGCAGTGCTAGAGATCTGGTAGACTACAATGAGCAGTTCTTC.